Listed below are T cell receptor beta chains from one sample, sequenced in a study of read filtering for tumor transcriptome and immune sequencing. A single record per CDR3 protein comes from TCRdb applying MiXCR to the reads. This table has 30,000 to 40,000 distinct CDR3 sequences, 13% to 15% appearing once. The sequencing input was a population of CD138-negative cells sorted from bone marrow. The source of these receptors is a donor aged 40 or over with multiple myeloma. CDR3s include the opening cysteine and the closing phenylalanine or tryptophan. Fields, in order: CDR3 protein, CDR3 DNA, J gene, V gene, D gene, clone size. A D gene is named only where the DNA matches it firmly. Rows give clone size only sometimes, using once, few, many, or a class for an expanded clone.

CDR3: CSAIGMRSTQYF
DNA: TGCAGTGCTATAGGGATGCGGAGTACGCAGTATTTT
J: TRBJ2-3
V: TRBV20-1
D: NA
size: NA

CDR3: CASSLGVRNEQFF
DNA: TGCGCCAGCAGCTTGGGGGTTCGGAATGAGCAGTTCTTC
J: TRBJ2-1
V: TRBV5-1
D: NA
size: NA

CDR3: CASSQEVSRETQYF
DNA: TGTGCCAGCAGCCAAGAAGTTAGTAGGGAGACCCAGTACTTC
J: TRBJ2-5
V: TRBV7-9
D: NA
size: many

CDR3: CSASLAGDYNEQFF
DNA: TGCAGTGCTAGCCTAGCGGGGGACTACAATGAGCAGTTCTTC
J: TRBJ2-1
V: TRBV20-1
D: TRBD2
size: many

CDR3: CASSRGVRSTGELFF
DNA: TGCGCCAGCAGTAGGGGGGTCCGGAGCACCGGGGAGCTGTTTTTT
J: TRBJ2-2
V: TRBV10-2
D: NA
size: many

CDR3: CASSPPWTTGVQETQYF
DNA: TGTGCCAGCAGCCCACCCTGGACTACGGGGGTCCAAGAGACCCAGTACTTC
J: TRBJ2-5
V: TRBV11-2
D: NA
size: medium-sized

CDR3: CASIELAGSYNEQFF
DNA: TGTGCCAGCATAGAACTAGCGGGATCCTACAATGAGCAGTTCTTC
J: TRBJ2-1
V: TRBV2
D: TRBD2
size: NA

CDR3: CSASRVNTGELFF
DNA: TGCAGTGCTAGTCGGGTTAACACCGGGGAGCTGTTTTTT
J: TRBJ2-2
V: TRBV20-1
D: NA
size: NA

CDR3: CASSAESSGELFF
DNA: TGTGCCAGCTCAGCAGAATCTTCCGGGGAGCTGTTTTTT
J: TRBJ2-2
V: TRBV18
D: NA
size: NA

CDR3: CASSLGAGSSYNSPLHF
DNA: TGCGCCAGCAGCTTGGGGGCCGGGAGCTCCTATAATTCACCCCTCCACTTT
J: TRBJ1-6
V: TRBV5-4
D: NA
size: NA

CDR3: CASSLQGSTGELFF
DNA: TGTGCCAGCAGCTTACAGGGGTCCACCGGGGAGCTGTTTTTT
J: TRBJ2-2
V: TRBV7-3
D: NA
size: many

CDR3: CASSLGNGGYEQYF
DNA: TGTGCCAGCAGCTTGGGCAACGGGGGGTACGAGCAGTACTTC
J: TRBJ2-7
V: TRBV5-6
D: TRBD2
size: NA

CDR3: CASSDEGGGWNTEAFF
DNA: TGTGCCAGCAGTGATGAAGGGGGCGGTTGGAACACTGAAGCTTTCTTT
J: TRBJ1-1
V: TRBV2
D: TRBD1
size: many

CDR3: CASGSPSRTEAFF
DNA: TGTGCTAGTGGTTCTCCCTCCCGGACTGAAGCTTTCTTT
J: TRBJ1-1
V: TRBV12-5
D: NA
size: many

CDR3: CASSTSQGAYEQYF
DNA: TGCGCCAGCTCCACCTCACAGGGGGCATACGAGCAGTACTTC
J: TRBJ2-7
V: TRBV5-1
D: TRBD1
size: medium-sized

CDR3: CASSLVAGGQETQYF
DNA: TGTGCCAGCAGCTTGGTAGCGGGAGGACAAGAGACCCAGTACTTC
J: TRBJ2-5
V: TRBV5-4
D: TRBD2
size: many

CDR3: CASSLSGQGNTEAFF
DNA: TGTGCCAGCAGCTTATCTGGACAGGGGAACACTGAAGCTTTCTTT
J: TRBJ1-1
V: TRBV7-9
D: TRBD1
size: many

CDR3: CASSVQGHYGYTF
DNA: TGTGCCAGCAGTGTGCAGGGACACTATGGCTACACCTTC
J: TRBJ1-2
V: TRBV12-3/TRBV12-4
D: NA
size: NA

CDR3: CASSWTGVTEAFF
DNA: TGTGCCAGCAGTTGGACAGGGGTCACTGAAGCTTTCTTT
J: TRBJ1-1
V: TRBV6-5
D: TRBD1
size: many

CDR3: CASNPGGQGLVGELFF
DNA: TGTGCCAGCAACCCGGGGGGACAGGGTCTTGTCGGGGAGCTGTTTTTT
J: TRBJ2-2
V: TRBV28
D: TRBD1
size: many

CDR3: CASSEFGGYAGDYEQYF
DNA: TGTGCCAGCAGTGAATTCGGAGGTTACGCGGGGGACTACGAGCAGTACTTC
J: TRBJ2-7
V: TRBV2
D: TRBD2
size: many

CDR3: CASSLGQGAHEQYF
DNA: TGCGCCAGCAGCTTGGGACAGGGGGCCCACGAGCAGTACTTC
J: TRBJ2-7
V: TRBV5-1
D: TRBD1
size: NA

CDR3: CSVDQLAGYGYTF
DNA: TGCAGCGTTGACCAGTTGGCAGGCTATGGCTACACCTTC
J: TRBJ1-2
V: TRBV29-1
D: NA
size: many

CDR3: CASSLVGGGRAEMGKNIQYF
DNA: TGTGCCAGCAGCTTGGTGGGTGGCGGGAGGGCCGAAATGGGCAAAAACATTCAGTACTTC
J: TRBJ2-4
V: TRBV7-2
D: TRBD2
size: many

CDR3: CSASTPRIDEQYF
DNA: TGCAGTGCTAGTACTCCTCGGATCGACGAGCAGTACTTC
J: TRBJ2-7
V: TRBV20-1
D: NA
size: NA

CDR3: CSVGGRSAETQYF
DNA: TGCAGCGTAGGGGGGCGGTCTGCAGAGACCCAGTACTTC
J: TRBJ2-5
V: TRBV29-1
D: NA
size: many

CDR3: CASTVTGRGGQYF
DNA: TGTGCCAGCACCGTAACAGGCCGGGGAGGGCAGTACTTC
J: TRBJ2-7
V: TRBV28
D: NA
size: NA

CDR3: CASRGLGADRETQYF
DNA: TGTGCCAGCAGAGGCCTCGGGGCCGATCGGGAGACCCAGTACTTC
J: TRBJ2-5
V: TRBV6-1
D: NA
size: many

CDR3: CASSIPEGREQFF
DNA: TGTGCCAGCAGTATACCTGAAGGACGGGAGCAGTTCTTC
J: TRBJ2-1
V: TRBV28
D: NA
size: many

CDR3: CSADPGQYQETQYF
DNA: TGCAGTGCGGACCCAGGACAGTACCAAGAGACCCAGTACTTC
J: TRBJ2-5
V: TRBV20-1
D: NA
size: many

CDR3: CASSSRTGTAGDTQYF
DNA: TGTGCCAGCAGCTCGAGGACAGGGACAGCTGGAGATACGCAGTATTTT
J: TRBJ2-3
V: TRBV3-1
D: TRBD1
size: NA

CDR3: CASSPVKTSGGLNEQFF
DNA: TGCGCCAGCAGCCCGGTCAAGACTAGCGGGGGGCTCAATGAGCAGTTCTTC
J: TRBJ2-1
V: TRBV5-1
D: TRBD2
size: many

CDR3: CASSSTEAFF
DNA: TGTGCCAGCAGTTCGACTGAAGCTTTCTTT
J: TRBJ1-1
V: TRBV12-3/TRBV12-4
D: NA
size: many

CDR3: CSARVKRAYDGYTF
DNA: TGCAGTGCTAGAGTTAAACGAGCTTACGATGGCTACACCTTC
J: TRBJ1-2
V: TRBV20-1
D: NA
size: many

CDR3: CSVSRANNQPQHF
DNA: TGCAGCGTTAGCAGGGCTAATAATCAGCCCCAGCATTTT
J: TRBJ1-5
V: TRBV29-1
D: NA
size: NA

CDR3: CASSEVAPGMAGPTYEQYF
DNA: TGTGCCAGCAGTGAAGTTGCGCCGGGTATGGCAGGCCCTACCTACGAGCAGTACTTC
J: TRBJ2-7
V: TRBV6-1
D: NA
size: many

CDR3: CASSPLGLAGSYNEQFF
DNA: TGTGCCAGCAGCCCCCTGGGACTAGCGGGTTCCTACAATGAGCAGTTCTTC
J: TRBJ2-1
V: TRBV7-8
D: TRBD2
size: many

CDR3: CASILHSGAGETQYF
DNA: TGTGCCAGCATCCTACACAGCGGTGCCGGAGAGACCCAGTACTTC
J: TRBJ2-5
V: TRBV6-6
D: NA
size: many

CDR3: CASSWRDRRTDTQYF
DNA: TGCGCCAGCAGCTGGAGGGACAGAAGAACAGATACGCAGTATTTT
J: TRBJ2-3
V: TRBV5-1
D: NA
size: many

CDR3: CASSPPLAVSSYEQFF
DNA: TGTGCCAGCAGCCCCCCCTTAGCGGTCTCCTCATATGAGCAGTTCTTC
J: TRBJ2-1
V: TRBV9
D: NA
size: many

CDR3: CASRDTTHEPYF
DNA: TGTGCCAGCAGAGACACAACCCACGAGCCGTACTTC
J: TRBJ2-7
V: TRBV6-5
D: NA
size: NA

CDR3: CAISESRGQGRDTQYF
DNA: TGTGCCATCAGTGAGTCGAGAGGCCAGGGACGCGATACGCAGTATTTT
J: TRBJ2-3
V: TRBV10-3
D: NA
size: NA

CDR3: CASSSTGTSGNEQFF
DNA: TGCGCCAGCAGCTCTACCGGGACTAGCGGAAATGAGCAGTTCTTC
J: TRBJ2-1
V: TRBV5-1
D: TRBD2
size: many

CDR3: CASTLAGRNTQYF
DNA: TGTGCCAGCACCCTAGCGGGGAGGAATACGCAGTATTTT
J: TRBJ2-3
V: TRBV6-1
D: TRBD2
size: many

CDR3: CASSLPSGTGAMTTSTGELFF
DNA: TGCGCCAGCAGCTTGCCATCGGGGACAGGGGCCATGACTACGAGCACCGGGGAGCTGTTTTTT
J: TRBJ2-2
V: TRBV5-1
D: TRBD1
size: NA

CDR3: CASSLSGQDYEQYF
DNA: TGTGCCAGCAGCTTATCCGGACAGGACTACGAGCAGTACTTC
J: TRBJ2-7
V: TRBV11-2
D: TRBD1
size: many

CDR3: CAGRPQGGTEAFF
DNA: TGTGCCGGCCGCCCCCAGGGGGGCACTGAAGCTTTCTTT
J: TRBJ1-1
V: TRBV7-3
D: TRBD1
size: NA